The 2 T cell receptor beta chains reported below all come from one sample, sequenced in a study of cytomegalovirus exposure and HLA in healthy donors. Researchers ran the PCR with 60 Vbeta and 13 Jbeta primers. Repertoires were generated with immunoSEQ multiplex PCR, while TCRdb's copy carries only in-frame clones and drops some. Of 140,000 to 150,000 clones listed, roughly 80% are singletons. The specimen sequenced was PBMCs. The origin of the receptors is a woman aged 40 to 50 in good health and CMV-seronegative.

In the case of this clone: One junction end does not reproduce the germline sequence, and a read error may be involved. The same CDR3 can be traced to other DNA sequences in this sample. V usage is TRBV7-7 and J usage is TRBJ2-3; D is possibly TRBD1 (6 bases). The CDR3 loop spans 14 amino acids. Germline V gene lookup returns CDR1 SSHAT and CDR2 FNYEAQ (reference sequence). The CDR3 bases are TGTGCCAGCAGCCCCTCGACAGGCACAGATACGCAGTATTTC. It translates to CASSPSTGTDTQYF.

The chain uses TRBV19 and TRBJ2-3, with TRBD1 as a possible D gene (6 bases). V gave up 0 bases and J gave up 2 bases, with 15 bases separating them. Germline CDR1 LNHDA, CDR2 SQIVND (reference sequence). This CDR3 is 17 amino acids long. The CDR3, as DNA: TGTGCCAGTAGTATAGATGGGGGCCGAGCGTACACAGATACGCAGTATTTT. Amino acids: CASSIDGGRAYTDTQYF.